This T cell receptor (beta chain) came from a study of brain T cells in children with intractable seizures. Method: immunoSEQ multiplex PCR; TCRdb's copy keeps in-frame clones and lacks some. The sample has around 340,000 clones, over 90% seen once. Noted time point: blood from clinic visit 5 months post-surgery; TSC patient then seizure free. The germline CDR1 and CDR2 sequences are SQVTM and ANQGSEA. V was clipped by 6 bases and J by 15 bases; unmatched bases: 3. This CDR3 is 9 amino acids long. With respect to this clone: What it binds is not known.

Study-wide results and limits: HCMV serostatus was not known, and viral specificity came from CDR3 similarity only.

The TCR originated in a boy under three years old with tuberous sclerosis and intractable seizures. The sequences come from peripheral blood, collected less than 6 months after surgery. The chain has TRBV29-1 and TRBJ2-1; 9 bases map to TRBD1. The CDR3: CSVPGQGFF. For the CDR3, the DNA is TGCAGCGTACCGGGACAGGGGTTCTTC.